Below are 2 T cell receptor beta chains sequenced from a single sample in a study of shared clonotypes between healthy human individuals. Assay: immunoSEQ multiplex PCR; the TCRdb copy retains only in-frame clones and omits some. The sample has some 650,000 clones, less than 98% seen once. The specimen sequenced was naive CD4+ T cells sorted from blood. The subset denotes: CD45RA+ positively selected. The source is a woman in her twenties or thirties in good health.

The chain couples TRBV13 to TRBJ2-7, with a tentative D call TRBD2 (5 bases). CDR3 length: 16 residues. Between the trimmed V and J ends, which lost 0 bases and 2 bases, there was a span of 14 bases. Germline CDR1 reads PRHDT; CDR2 reads FYEKMQ (reference sequence). CDR3 DNA sequence: TGTGCCAGCAGCTTAGGCCTAGCAGGAAGTGCCTACGAGCAGTACTTC. This sequence encodes CASSLGLAGSAYEQYF. The whole variable domain, remainder taken from reference TRBV13 and TRBJ2-7, is AAGVIQSPRHLIKEKRETATLKCYPIPRHDTVYWYQQGPGQDPQFLISFYEKMQSDKGSIPDRFSAQQFSDYHSELNMSSLELGDSALYFCASSLGLAGSAYEQYFGPGTRLTVT.

This rearrangement joins TRBV2 to TRBJ1-2; D gene uncertain. Trimming shortened V by 1 base and J by 4 bases, and 10 bases separated the two germline ends. Looked up from germline, CDR1 is SNHLY and CDR2 is FYNNEI. The CDR3 consists of 14 residues. CDR3 sequence reads: CASSEGRVLYGYTF. The DNA of the CDR3 is TGTGCCAGCAGTGAAGGGCGAGTCCTCTATGGCTACACCTTC.